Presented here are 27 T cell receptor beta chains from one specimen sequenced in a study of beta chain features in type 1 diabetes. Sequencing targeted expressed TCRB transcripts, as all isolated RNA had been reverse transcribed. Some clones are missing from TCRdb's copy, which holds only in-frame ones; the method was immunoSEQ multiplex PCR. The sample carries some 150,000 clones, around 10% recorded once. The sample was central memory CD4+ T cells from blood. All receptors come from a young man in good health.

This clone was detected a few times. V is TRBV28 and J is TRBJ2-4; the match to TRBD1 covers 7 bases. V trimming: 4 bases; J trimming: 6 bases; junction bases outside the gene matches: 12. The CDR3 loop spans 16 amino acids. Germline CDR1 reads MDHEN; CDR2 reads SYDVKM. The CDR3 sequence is CASSSGQVVVGNIQYF. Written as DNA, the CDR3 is TGTGCCAGCAGTTCAGGACAGGTGGTCGTAGGAAACATTCAGTACTTC.

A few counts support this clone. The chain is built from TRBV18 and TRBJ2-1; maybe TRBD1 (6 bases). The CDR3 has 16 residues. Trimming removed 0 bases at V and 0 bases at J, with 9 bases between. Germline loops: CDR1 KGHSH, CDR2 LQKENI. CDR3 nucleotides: TGTGCCAGCTCACCACCGTCCAGGGGCTCCTACAATGAGCAGTTCTTC. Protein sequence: CASSPPSRGSYNEQFF.

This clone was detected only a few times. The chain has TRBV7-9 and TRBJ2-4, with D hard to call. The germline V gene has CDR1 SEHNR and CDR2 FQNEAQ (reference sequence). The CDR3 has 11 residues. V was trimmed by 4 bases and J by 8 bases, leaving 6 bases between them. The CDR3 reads CASSSGHIQYF. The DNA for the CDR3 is TGTGCCAGCAGCTCCGGCCACATTCAGTACTTC.

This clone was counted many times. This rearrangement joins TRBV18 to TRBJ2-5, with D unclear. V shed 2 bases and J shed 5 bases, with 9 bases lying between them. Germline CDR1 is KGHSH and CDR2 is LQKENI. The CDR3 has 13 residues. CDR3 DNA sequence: TGTGCCAGCTCACCAGATCCGGAGGAGACCCAGTACTTC. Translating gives CASSPDPEETQYF.

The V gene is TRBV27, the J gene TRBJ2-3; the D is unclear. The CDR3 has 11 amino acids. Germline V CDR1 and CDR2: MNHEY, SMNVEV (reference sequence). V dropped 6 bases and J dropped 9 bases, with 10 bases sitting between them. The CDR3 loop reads CASRTRLTQYF. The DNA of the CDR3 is TGTGCCAGCAGAACGCGTCTCACGCAGTATTTT.

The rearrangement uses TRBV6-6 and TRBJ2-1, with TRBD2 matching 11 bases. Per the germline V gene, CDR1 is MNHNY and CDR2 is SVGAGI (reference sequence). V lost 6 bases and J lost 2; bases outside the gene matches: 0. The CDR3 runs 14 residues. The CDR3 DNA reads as TGTGCCAGCAGGGGACTAGCGGCCTACAATGAGCAGTTCTTC. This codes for CASRGLAAYNEQFF.

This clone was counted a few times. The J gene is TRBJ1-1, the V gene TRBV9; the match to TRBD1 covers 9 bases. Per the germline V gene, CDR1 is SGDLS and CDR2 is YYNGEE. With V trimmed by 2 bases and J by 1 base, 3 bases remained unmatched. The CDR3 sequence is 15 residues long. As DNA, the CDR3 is TGTGCCAGCAGCGTGGGACAGGGCTGGAACACTGAAGCTTTCTTT. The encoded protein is CASSVGQGWNTEAFF. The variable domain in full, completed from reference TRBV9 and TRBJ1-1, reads DSGVTQTPKHLITATGQRVTLRCSPRSGDLSVYWYQQSLDQGLQFLIQYYNGEERAKGNILERFSAQQFPDLHSELNLSSLELGDSALYFCASSVGQGWNTEAFFGQGTRLTVV.

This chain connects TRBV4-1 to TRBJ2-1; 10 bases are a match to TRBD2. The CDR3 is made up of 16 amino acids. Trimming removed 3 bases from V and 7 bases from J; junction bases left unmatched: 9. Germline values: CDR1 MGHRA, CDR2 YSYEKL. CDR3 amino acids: CASSHGQGLARNEQFF. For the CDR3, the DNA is TGCGCCAGCAGCCACGGACAGGGACTAGCGAGAAATGAGCAGTTCTTC.

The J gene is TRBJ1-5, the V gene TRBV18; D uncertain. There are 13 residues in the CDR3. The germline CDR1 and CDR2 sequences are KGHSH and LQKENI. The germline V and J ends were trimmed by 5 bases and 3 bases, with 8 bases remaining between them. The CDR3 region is CASSEGLNQPQHF. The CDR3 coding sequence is TGTGCCAGCTCAGAGGGTCTCAATCAGCCCCAGCATTTT.

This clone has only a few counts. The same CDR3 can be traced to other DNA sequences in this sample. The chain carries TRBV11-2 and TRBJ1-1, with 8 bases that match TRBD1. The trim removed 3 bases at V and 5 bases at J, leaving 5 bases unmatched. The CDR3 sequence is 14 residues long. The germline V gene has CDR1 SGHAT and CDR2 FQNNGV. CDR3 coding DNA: TGTGCCAGCAGCTTGGACAGGGTCGGGACTGAAGCTTTCTTT. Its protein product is CASSLDRVGTEAFF. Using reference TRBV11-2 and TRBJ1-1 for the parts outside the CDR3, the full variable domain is EAGVAQSPRYKIIEKRQSVAFWCNPISGHATLYWYQQILGQGPKLLIQFQNNGVVDDSQLPKDRFSAERLKGVDSTLKIQPAKLEDSAVYLCASSLDRVGTEAFFGQGTRLTVV.

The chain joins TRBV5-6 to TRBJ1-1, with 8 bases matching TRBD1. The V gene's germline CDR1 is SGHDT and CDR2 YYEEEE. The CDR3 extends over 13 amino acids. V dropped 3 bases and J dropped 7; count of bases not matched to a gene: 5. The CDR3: CASSWIGQGEAFF. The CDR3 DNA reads TGTGCCAGCAGCTGGATAGGACAGGGTGAAGCTTTCTTT.

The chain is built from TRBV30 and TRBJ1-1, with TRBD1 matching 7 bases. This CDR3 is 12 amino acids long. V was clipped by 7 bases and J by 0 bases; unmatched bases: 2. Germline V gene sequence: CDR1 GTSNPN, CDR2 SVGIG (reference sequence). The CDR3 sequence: CALDRMNTEAFF. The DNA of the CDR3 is TGTGCCTTGGACAGGATGAACACTGAAGCTTTCTTT. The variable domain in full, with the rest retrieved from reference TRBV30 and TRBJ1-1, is SQTIHQWPATLVQPVGSPLSLECTVEGTSNPNLYWYRQAAGRGLQLLFYSVGIGQISSEVPQNLSASRPQDRQFILSSKKLLLSDSGFYLCALDRMNTEAFFGQGTRLTVV.

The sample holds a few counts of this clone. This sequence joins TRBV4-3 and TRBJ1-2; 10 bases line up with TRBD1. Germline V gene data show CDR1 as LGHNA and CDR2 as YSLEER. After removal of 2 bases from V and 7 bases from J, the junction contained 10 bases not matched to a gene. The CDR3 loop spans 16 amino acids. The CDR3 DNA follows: TGCGCCAGCAGCCAACTTTCGGGACAGGGGACGGGTGGCTACACCTTC. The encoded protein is CASSQLSGQGTGGYTF.

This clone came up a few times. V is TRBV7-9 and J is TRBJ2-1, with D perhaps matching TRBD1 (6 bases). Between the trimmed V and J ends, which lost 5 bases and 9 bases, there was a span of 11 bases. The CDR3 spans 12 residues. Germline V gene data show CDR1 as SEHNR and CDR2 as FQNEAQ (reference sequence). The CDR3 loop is CASSPLGAEQFF. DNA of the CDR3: TGTGCCAGCAGCCCCTTGGGGGCTGAGCAGTTCTTC.

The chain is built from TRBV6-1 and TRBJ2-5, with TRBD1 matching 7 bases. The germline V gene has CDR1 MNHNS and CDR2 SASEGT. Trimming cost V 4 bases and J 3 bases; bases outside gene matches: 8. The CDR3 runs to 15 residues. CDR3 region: CASSALGQLEETQYF. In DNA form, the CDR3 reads TGTGCCAGCAGTGCATTGGGACAGCTCGAAGAGACCCAGTACTTC.

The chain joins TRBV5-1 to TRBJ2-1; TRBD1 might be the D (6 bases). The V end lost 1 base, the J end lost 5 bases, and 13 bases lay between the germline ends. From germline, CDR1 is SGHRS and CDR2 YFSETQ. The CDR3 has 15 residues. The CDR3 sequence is CASSLWTANHNEQFF. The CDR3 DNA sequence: TGCGCCAGCAGCTTGTGGACAGCGAACCACAATGAGCAGTTCTTC.

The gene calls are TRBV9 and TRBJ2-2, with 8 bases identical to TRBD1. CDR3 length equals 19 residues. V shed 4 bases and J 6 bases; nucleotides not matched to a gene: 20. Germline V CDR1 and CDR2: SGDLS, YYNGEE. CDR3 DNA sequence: TGTGCCAGCAGCCCTCCGGACAGGGTGAGGTGGGAATTATCCGGGGAGCTGTTTTTT. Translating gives CASSPPDRVRWELSGELFF. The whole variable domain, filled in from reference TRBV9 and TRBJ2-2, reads DSGVTQTPKHLITATGQRVTLRCSPRSGDLSVYWYQQSLDQGLQFLIQYYNGEERAKGNILERFSAQQFPDLHSELNLSSLELGDSALYFCASSPPDRVRWELSGELFFGEGSRLTVL.

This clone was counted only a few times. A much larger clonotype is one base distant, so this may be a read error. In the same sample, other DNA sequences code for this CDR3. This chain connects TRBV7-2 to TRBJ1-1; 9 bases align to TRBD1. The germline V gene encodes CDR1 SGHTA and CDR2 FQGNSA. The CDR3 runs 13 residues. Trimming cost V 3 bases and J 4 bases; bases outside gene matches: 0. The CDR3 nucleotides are TGTGCCAGCAGCTTGACAGGGGGCACTGAAGCTTTCTTT. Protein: CASSLTGGTEAFF.

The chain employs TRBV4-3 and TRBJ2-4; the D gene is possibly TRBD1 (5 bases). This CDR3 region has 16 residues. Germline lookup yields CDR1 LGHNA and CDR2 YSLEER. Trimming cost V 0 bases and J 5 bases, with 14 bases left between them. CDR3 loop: CASSQDRAQGENIQYF. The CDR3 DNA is TGCGCCAGCAGCCAAGACAGGGCACAAGGCGAAAACATTCAGTACTTC.

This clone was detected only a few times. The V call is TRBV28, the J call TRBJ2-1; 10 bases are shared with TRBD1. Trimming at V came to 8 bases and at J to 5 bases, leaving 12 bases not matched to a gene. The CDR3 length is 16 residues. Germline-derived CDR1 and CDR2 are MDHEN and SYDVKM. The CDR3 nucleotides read TGTGCCAGCGGGCGTCAGACAGGGGGCAGCCACAATGAGCAGTTCTTC. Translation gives CASGRQTGGSHNEQFF.

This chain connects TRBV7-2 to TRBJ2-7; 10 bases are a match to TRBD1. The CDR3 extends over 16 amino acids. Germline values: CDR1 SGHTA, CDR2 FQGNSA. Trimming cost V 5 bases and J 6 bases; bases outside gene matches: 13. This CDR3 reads CASSDPRSGTGAEQYF. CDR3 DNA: TGTGCCAGCAGCGACCCCCGATCCGGGACAGGGGCCGAGCAGTACTTC.

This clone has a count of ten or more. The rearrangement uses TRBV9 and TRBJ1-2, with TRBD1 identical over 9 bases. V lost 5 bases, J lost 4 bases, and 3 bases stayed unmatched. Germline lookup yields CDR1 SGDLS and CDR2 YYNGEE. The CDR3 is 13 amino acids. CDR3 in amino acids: CASRRQGGYGYTF. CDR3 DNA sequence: TGTGCCAGCAGAAGACAGGGGGGCTATGGCTACACCTTC.

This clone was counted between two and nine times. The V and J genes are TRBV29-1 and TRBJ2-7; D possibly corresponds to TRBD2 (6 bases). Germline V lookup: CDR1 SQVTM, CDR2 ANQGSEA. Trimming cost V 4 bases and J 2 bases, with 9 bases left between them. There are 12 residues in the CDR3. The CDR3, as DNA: TGCAGCGTTGCGGGACTGACCTACGAGCAGTACTTC. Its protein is CSVAGLTYEQYF.

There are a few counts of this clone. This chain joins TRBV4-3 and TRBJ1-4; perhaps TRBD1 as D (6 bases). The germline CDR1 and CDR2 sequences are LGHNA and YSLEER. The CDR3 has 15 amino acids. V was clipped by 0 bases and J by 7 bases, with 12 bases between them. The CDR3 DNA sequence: TGCGCCAGCAGCCAAGATCAGGTCAGGGGTGAAAAACTGTTTTTT. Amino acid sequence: CASSQDQVRGEKLFF.

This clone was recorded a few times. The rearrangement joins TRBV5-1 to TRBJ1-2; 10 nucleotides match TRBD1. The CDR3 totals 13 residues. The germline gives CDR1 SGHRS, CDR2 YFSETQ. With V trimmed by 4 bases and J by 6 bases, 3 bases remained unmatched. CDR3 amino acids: CASSQGQGNGYTF. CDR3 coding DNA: TGCGCCAGCAGCCAGGGACAGGGGAATGGCTACACCTTC.

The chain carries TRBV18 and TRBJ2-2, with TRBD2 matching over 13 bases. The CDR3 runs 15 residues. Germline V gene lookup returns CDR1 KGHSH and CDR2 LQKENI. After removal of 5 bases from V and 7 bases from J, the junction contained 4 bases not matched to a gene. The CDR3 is CASSSGLAGLGELFF. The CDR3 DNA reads TGTGCCAGCTCATCGGGACTAGCGGGGCTCGGGGAGCTGTTTTTT.

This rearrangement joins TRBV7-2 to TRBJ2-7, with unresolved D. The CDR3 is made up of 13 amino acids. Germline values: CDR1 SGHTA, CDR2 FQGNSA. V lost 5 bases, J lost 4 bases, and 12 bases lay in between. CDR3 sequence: CASSTANVYEQYF. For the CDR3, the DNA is TGTGCCAGCAGCACCGCTAATGTTTACGAGCAGTACTTC.